The 13 T cell receptor beta chains below come from one sample, sequenced in a study of control samples from healthy donors and cancer patients. Sequenced by immunoSEQ multiplex PCR; TCRdb stores in-frame clones only, minus some. The sample shows approximately 94,000 clones, roughly 80% of them seen only once. Sequencing was performed on PBMCs. All receptors derive from a man between 65 and 85 years old with lung cancer.

The rearrangement joins TRBV19 to TRBJ1-4; D uncertain. Germline assignment: CDR1 LNHDA and CDR2 SQIVND (reference sequence). The CDR3 consists of 15 residues. V lost 1 base and J lost 7, with 13 bases in between. The CDR3 here is CASSIVFNVGEKLFF. The CDR3 DNA reads as TGTGCCAGTAGTATAGTTTTTAACGTCGGTGAAAAACTGTTTTTT.

V gene TRBV10-3 combines with J gene TRBJ2-1; no definite D call. The CDR3 runs to 12 residues. V dropped 4 bases and J dropped 9 bases, with 10 bases sitting between them. CDR1 ENHRY and CDR2 SYGVKD come from the germline V gene. The CDR3 here is CAISALRSEQFF. The CDR3 nucleotides are TGTGCCATCAGTGCGTTAAGGAGTGAGCAGTTCTTC.

The rearrangement links TRBV6-4 to TRBJ2-3; 8 bases line up with TRBD1. There are 15 residues in the CDR3. Germline CDR1 and CDR2: MRHNA and SNTAGT. V lost 3 bases to trimming and J lost 0 bases; unmatched junction nucleotides: 2. As DNA, the CDR3 is TGTGCCAGCAGTGATGGACAGGGTAGCACAGATACGCAGTATTTT. It yields the protein CASSDGQGSTDTQYF.

The chain joins TRBV7-8 to TRBJ1-6; 7 bases align to TRBD1. The V gene's germline CDR1 is SGHVS and CDR2 FQNEAQ. V shed 3 bases and J 9 bases; nucleotides not matched to a gene: 5. The CDR3 has 14 amino acids. CDR3 DNA: TGTGCCAGCAGCTTGCAGGGGGGATCTTCACCCCTCCACTTT. It encodes CASSLQGGSSPLHF.

In its sample, this clone was seen a few times. Other DNA sequences in this specimen translate into the identical CDR3. This rearrangement joins TRBV7-2 to TRBJ1-2; D ambiguous. Per germline, CDR1 SGHTA and CDR2 FQGNSA. The CDR3 is 12 residues long. V lost 5 bases and J 7 bases, leaving 11 bases between the germline ends. The CDR3: CASSPRSTGYTF. CDR3 in DNA: TGTGCCAGCAGCCCCAGGAGTACTGGCTACACCTTC.

This chain connects TRBV24-1 to TRBJ2-1; TRBD1 matches 8 bases. The CDR3 has 15 amino acids. Germline V gene sequence: CDR1 KGHDR, CDR2 SFDVKD. With 1 base clipped from V and 8 bases from J, the junction kept 6 bases outside the gene matches. CDR3 in amino acids: CATSDFPLTGDEQFF. CDR3 nucleotides: TGTGCCACCAGTGATTTCCCCCTGACAGGGGATGAGCAGTTCTTC.

The chain combines TRBV10-3 with TRBJ1-4; D may be TRBD1 (5 bases). CDR1 and CDR2 from the germline V gene are ENHRY and SYGVKD. The CDR3 covers 12 residues. The germline V and J ends were trimmed by 6 bases and 8 bases, with 10 bases remaining between them. The CDR3 loop is CAISQGKEKLFF. CDR3 nucleotide sequence: TGTGCCATCAGCCAGGGTAAAGAAAAACTGTTTTTT.

This clone was counted only a few times. The chain has TRBV5-1 and TRBJ1-4; TRBD1 is a possible D gene (5 bases). Germline V lookup: CDR1 SGHRS, CDR2 YFSETQ. V was shortened by 3 bases and J by 0 bases, with 9 bases between the two germline ends. This CDR3 region has 15 residues. The CDR3 DNA reads TGCGCCAGCAGCTACGACAGCACAACTAATGAAAAACTGTTTTTT. It codes for CASSYDSTTNEKLFF.

The J gene is TRBJ1-3, the V gene TRBV5-6; no definite D call. V was trimmed by 1 base and J by 2 bases, leaving 7 bases between them. The CDR3 is 14 amino acids. CDR1 and CDR2 from the germline V gene are SGHDT and YYEEEE. The CDR3 reads CASSLTDPGNTIYF. The CDR3 DNA reads as TGTGCCAGCAGCTTGACCGATCCTGGAAACACCATATATTTT.

The rearrangement links TRBV15 to TRBJ2-1; D assignment may be TRBD1 or TRBD2 (5 bases each). Germline V gene lookup returns CDR1 LNHNV and CDR2 YYDKDF (reference sequence). The CDR3 spans 17 residues. Trimming stripped 3 bases from V and 0 bases from J, with 15 bases between. This CDR3 reads CATSRPGAASSYNEQFF. The CDR3 nucleotides are TGTGCCACCAGCAGGCCCGGGGCTGCTAGCTCCTACAATGAGCAGTTCTTC.

The CDR3 DNA sequence: TGTGCCAGCAGTCCTACCCCAAGGGGCTCAGGCTCACCCCTCCACTTT. It translates to CASSPTPRGSGSPLHF. V is TRBV6-6 and J is TRBJ1-6; D possibly corresponds to TRBD1 (5 bases). Germline CDR1 is MNHNY and CDR2 is SVGAGI (reference sequence). The CDR3 runs 16 residues. The V end lost 5 bases, the J end lost 10 bases, and 21 bases lay between the germline ends.

The sample holds a few counts of this clone. CDR3 nucleotide sequence: TGCGCCAGCAGCCAAGTCGTAACCCTAGCATACGAGCAGTACTTC. Translated: CASSQVVTLAYEQYF. The chain uses TRBV4-1 and TRBJ2-7; tentatively, D is TRBD2 (5 bases). Per germline, CDR1 MGHRA and CDR2 YSYEKL. V shed 1 base and J shed 4 bases, with 14 bases lying between them. The CDR3 is made up of 15 amino acids.

The chain uses TRBV19 and TRBJ1-2; D gene uncertain. There are 11 residues in the CDR3. Trimming took off 6 bases at V and 4 bases at J, with 6 bases between the two ends. The germline gives CDR1 LNHDA, CDR2 SQIVND (reference sequence). CDR3: CASREAYGYTF. The CDR3 nucleotides are TGTGCCAGTAGGGAGGCCTATGGCTACACCTTC.